This entry lists 25 T cell receptor beta chains sequenced from one sample in a study of blood T cell repertoires in COVID-19. The table came from immunoSEQ multiplex PCR; TCRdb's copy has only in-frame clones and leaves some out. In the table there are hundreds of thousands of clones, approximately 86% of which are singletons. Input material: PBMCs or T cells enriched from blood (not recorded which). The receptors come from an older woman who had recovered from COVID-19.

This clone came up once. Here the CDR3 reads CASSNRGRATSYEQYF. The DNA for the CDR3 is TGTGCCAGCAGCAATAGGGGGCGCGCGACCTCCTACGAGCAGTACTTC. The gene calls are TRBV11-3 and TRBJ2-7, with 7 nucleotides matching TRBD1. The CDR3 loop spans 16 amino acids. In germline, CDR1 is SGHNT, CDR2 YENEEA. The V segment lost 5 bases and the J segment 0 bases; nucleotides outside the gene matches: 10.

V is TRBV15 and J is TRBJ2-7, with a possible D match to TRBD1 (6 bases). The germline V gene encodes CDR1 LNHNV and CDR2 YYDKDF (reference sequence). This CDR3 comprises 14 residues. Trimming removed 2 bases from V and 2 bases from J, with 10 bases in between. CDR3 residues: CATSRRTAAYEQYF. The DNA for the CDR3 is TGTGCCACCAGCAGAAGGACAGCCGCCTACGAGCAGTACTTC.

The chain carries TRBV29-1 and TRBJ1-2; 7 nucleotides align to TRBD1. Germline V gives CDR1 SQVTM, CDR2 ANQGSEA. The CDR3 consists of 12 residues. V lost 7 bases to trimming and J lost 6 bases; unmatched junction nucleotides: 8. The CDR3 DNA sequence: TGCAGCGCCTGGGACAGACCAGATGGCTACACCTTC. Protein: CSAWDRPDGYTF. Using reference TRBV29-1 and TRBJ1-2 for the parts outside the CDR3, the full variable domain is SAVISQKPSRDICQRGTSLTIQCQVDSQVTMMFWYRQQPGQSLTLIATANQGSEATYESGFVIDKFPISRPNLTFSTLTVSNMSPEDSSIYLCSAWDRPDGYTFGSGTRLTVV.

The J gene is TRBJ1-2, the V gene TRBV7-2; no firm D call. Germline assignment: CDR1 SGHTA and CDR2 FQGNSA. This CDR3 is 13 amino acids long. Between the trimmed V and J ends, which lost 2 bases and 4 bases, there was a span of 8 bases. In DNA, the CDR3 is TGTGCCAGCAGCTTACGGTCGCTCTATGGCTACACCTTC. Its translation: CASSLRSLYGYTF.

The chain uses TRBV6-4 and TRBJ1-5; the match to TRBD1 covers 9 bases. V shed 6 bases and J 3 bases; nucleotides not matched to a gene: 9. This CDR3 comprises 16 residues. CDR1 and CDR2 (germline): MRHNA, SNTAGT. The CDR3 is CASRNYRDRDNQPQHF. CDR3 sequence (DNA): TGTGCCAGCAGAAACTACCGGGACAGGGACAATCAGCCCCAGCATTTT.

This clone showed up just a few times. The sample holds other DNA sequences that translate to the same CDR3. The gene calls are TRBV7-2 and TRBJ1-4; perhaps TRBD1 as D (5 bases). Germline-derived CDR1 and CDR2 are SGHTA and FQGNSA. The CDR3 loop spans 14 amino acids. Between the trimmed V and J ends, which lost 4 bases and 3 bases, there was a span of 9 bases. The CDR3 sequence: CASSYQGANEKLFF. CDR3 coding DNA: TGTGCCAGCAGCTACCAGGGTGCTAATGAAAAACTGTTTTTT. Using reference TRBV7-2 and TRBJ1-4 for the parts outside the CDR3, the full variable domain is GAGVSQSPSNKVTEKGKDVELRCDPISGHTALYWYRQSLGQGLEFLIYFQGNSAPDKSGLPSDRFSAERTGGSVSTLTIQRTQQEDSAVYLCASSYQGANEKLFFGSGTQLSVL.

V gene TRBV19 combines with J gene TRBJ1-5, with a weak D call TRBD1 (5 bases). The CDR3 has 12 amino acids. Germline-derived CDR1 and CDR2 are LNHDA and SQIVND (reference sequence). The V and J ends lost 11 bases and 4 bases respectively, with 12 bases between them. The CDR3 sequence is CAGGGVNQPQHF. The DNA of the CDR3 is TGTGCCGGGGGAGGGGTTAATCAGCCCCAGCATTTT.

This CDR3 reads CASSLALATNEKLFF. The DNA for the CDR3 is TGCGCCAGCAGCTTGGCCCTCGCAACTAATGAAAAACTGTTTTTT. The chain employs TRBV5-1 and TRBJ1-4; no clear D gene. The CDR3 consists of 15 residues. V lost 0 bases to trimming and J lost 0 bases, with 6 bases between them. Germline loops: CDR1 SGHRS, CDR2 YFSETQ.

Only a few counts were recorded for this clone. The chain joins TRBV3-1 (or the pseudogene TRBV3-2) to TRBJ1-6, with 7 bases fitting TRBD1. The CDR3 runs 15 residues. The germline V gene encodes CDR1 LGHDT and CDR2 YNNKEL (reference sequence). The junction had 3 bases not matched to a gene; V was cut back by 1 base and J by 6 bases. As DNA, the CDR3 is TGTGCCAGCAGCCAAGGGGACAGAATTAATTCACCCCTCCACTTT. This gives the protein CASSQGDRINSPLHF.

This chain uses TRBV9 with TRBJ1-2; D not certain. The CDR3 loop spans 13 amino acids. The germline V gene has CDR1 SGDLS and CDR2 YYNGEE. The ends were cut back, 4 bases at V and 4 bases at J, with 11 bases in the middle. The CDR3 region is CASSPSFGYGYTF. CDR3 coding DNA: TGTGCCAGCAGCCCAAGCTTCGGCTATGGCTACACCTTC.

The rearrangement links TRBV7-8 to TRBJ1-5; D is perhaps TRBD1 (5 bases). The V end lost 0 bases, the J end lost 6 bases, and 15 bases lay between the germline ends. Per the germline V gene, CDR1 is SGHVS and CDR2 is FQNEAQ. CDR3 length: 16 amino acids. The CDR3 loop is CASSLALGGMGQPQHF. DNA of the CDR3: TGTGCCAGCAGCTTAGCTCTCGGGGGGATGGGTCAGCCCCAGCATTTT.

The table lists this clone with a few counts. The chain links TRBV18 to TRBJ1-2; 8 bases map to TRBD1. Germline assignment: CDR1 KGHSH and CDR2 LQKENI. The ends lost 3 bases at V and 4 bases at J; junction bases unmatched: 7. This CDR3 spans 15 amino acids. The CDR3 here is CASSPVGQGSYGYTF. For the CDR3, the DNA is TGTGCCAGCTCACCCGTCGGACAGGGAAGCTATGGCTACACCTTC.

The chain links TRBV27 to TRBJ2-1; 7 bases are a match to TRBD1. Germline V gene lookup returns CDR1 MNHEY and CDR2 SMNVEV (reference sequence). The junction had 9 bases not matched to a gene; V was cut back by 5 bases and J by 5 bases. The CDR3 runs to 15 residues. The CDR3 DNA sequence: TGTGCCAGCAGTCCCACCGGGACAGCACACAATGAGCAGTTCTTC. It specifies CASSPTGTAHNEQFF.

The rearrangement uses TRBV10-1 and TRBJ2-5, with no clear D. The CDR3 has 14 residues. CDR1 and CDR2 from the germline V gene are WNHNN and SYGVQD (reference sequence). V shed 8 bases and J shed 0 bases, with 13 bases lying between them. This CDR3 is CASRCIRDQETQYF. CDR3 in DNA: TGCGCCAGCCGGTGTATCCGGGACCAAGAGACCCAGTACTTC.

Here the CDR3 reads CASSRLAGGLYNEQFF. The CDR3 nucleotides are TGCGCCAGCAGTAGACTAGCGGGGGGGCTCTACAATGAGCAGTTCTTC. V is TRBV10-2 and J is TRBJ2-1; 14 bases align to TRBD2. V was pared by 5 bases and J by 3 bases, with 3 bases of the junction left unmatched. Germline-derived CDR1 and CDR2 are WSHSY and SAAADI. CDR3 length: 16 amino acids.

The rearrangement joins TRBV2 to TRBJ2-1, with TRBD1 matching over 8 bases. The CDR3 sequence is 13 residues long. Trimming removed 7 bases from V and 8 bases from J; junction bases left unmatched: 7. Germline V gene sequence: CDR1 SNHLY, CDR2 FYNNEI. This chain's CDR3 is CASTRQGLDEQFF. The CDR3 DNA is TGTGCCAGCACCCGACAGGGGCTCGATGAGCAGTTCTTC.

The genes are TRBV30 and TRBJ2-3; 7 bases agree with TRBD1. The CDR3 loop spans 17 amino acids. Germline V gene sequence: CDR1 GTSNPN, CDR2 SVGIG (reference sequence). V trimming: 1 base; J trimming: 5 bases; junction bases outside the gene matches: 15. CDR3 coding DNA: TGTGCCTGGAGTGACAAATGGGCAGGGGGTTTTCGAGATACGCAGTATTTT. As protein: CAWSDKWAGGFRDTQYF.

The CDR3 DNA reads as TGTGCCAGCAGCCAGACAGGTCCGGGCGAGCAGTACTTC. Protein: CASSQTGPGEQYF. The chain joins TRBV9 to TRBJ2-7, with D perhaps TRBD1 (6 bases). Trimming took 4 bases from V and 6 from J, leaving 14 bases between them. CDR3 size: 13 residues. Germline CDR1 SGDLS, CDR2 YYNGEE.

The chain has TRBV12-5 and TRBJ2-1, with D perhaps matching TRBD1 (6 bases). Trimming took 4 bases from V and 1 from J, leaving 8 bases between them. The CDR3 loop spans 14 amino acids. Germline-derived CDR1 and CDR2 are LGHNT and FRNRAP. The CDR3 loop is CASGSGQSYNEQFF. The CDR3 DNA sequence: TGTGCTAGTGGTTCGGGACAATCCTACAATGAGCAGTTCTTC.

The CDR3: CSAGAIADTQYF. CDR3 DNA sequence: TGCAGCGCGGGAGCCATCGCGGATACGCAGTATTTT. The chain joins TRBV29-1 to TRBJ2-3; weak D call: TRBD2 (6 bases). The CDR3 totals 12 residues. Germline V gene data show CDR1 as SQVTM and CDR2 as ANQGSEA. With 7 bases removed from V and 6 bases from J, the gap between germline ends came to 14 bases.

This clone came up once. The gene calls are TRBV12-3 or TRBV12-4 and TRBJ1-2, with D possibly matching TRBD1 (5 bases). V was trimmed by 5 bases and J by 8 bases, leaving 15 bases between them. The CDR3 is 13 residues long. DNA for the CDR3: TGTGCCAGCAGTCGCCCTGACAGTAAGGGCTACACCTTC. Amino acids: CASSRPDSKGYTF.

The chain has TRBV6-2 or TRBV6-3 and TRBJ2-3; unclear D gene. Germline V gene lookup returns CDR1 MNHEY and CDR2 SVGEGT. Trimming removed 3 bases from V and 0 bases from J, with 10 bases in between. The CDR3 totals 15 residues. CDR3: CASSYDSRSTDTQYF. Written as DNA, the CDR3 is TGTGCCAGCAGTTATGACTCGCGGAGCACAGATACGCAGTATTTT.

The chain uses TRBV11-2 and TRBJ1-5; D unclear. CDR1 is SGHAT and CDR2 is FQNNGV in the germline V gene. This CDR3 region has 15 residues. V dropped 2 bases and J dropped 4 bases, with 12 bases sitting between them. Written as DNA, the CDR3 is TGTGCCAGCAGCTTAAATCGGAGAGGAAATCAGCCCCAGCATTTT. Translating it yields CASSLNRRGNQPQHF.

The chain recombines TRBV3-1 (or the pseudogene TRBV3-2) with TRBJ1-1; TRBD1 aligns across 7 bases. The length of the CDR3 is 14 residues. V trimming: 4 bases; J trimming: 1 base; junction bases outside the gene matches: 3. Germline CDR1 reads LGHDT; CDR2 reads YNNKEL (reference sequence). CDR3 coding DNA: TGTGCCAGCAGCCTTTACAGGGGGAACACTGAAGCTTTCTTT. It encodes CASSLYRGNTEAFF.

The chain combines TRBV7-6 with TRBJ1-3; D may be TRBD1 (6 bases). The CDR3 spans 15 residues. Per germline, CDR1 SGHVS and CDR2 FNYEAQ. Trimming stripped 5 bases from V and 2 bases from J, with 13 bases between. CDR3 residues: CASSTTGTPGNTIYF. In DNA form, the CDR3 reads TGTGCCAGCAGCACTACAGGGACCCCTGGAAACACCATATATTTT.